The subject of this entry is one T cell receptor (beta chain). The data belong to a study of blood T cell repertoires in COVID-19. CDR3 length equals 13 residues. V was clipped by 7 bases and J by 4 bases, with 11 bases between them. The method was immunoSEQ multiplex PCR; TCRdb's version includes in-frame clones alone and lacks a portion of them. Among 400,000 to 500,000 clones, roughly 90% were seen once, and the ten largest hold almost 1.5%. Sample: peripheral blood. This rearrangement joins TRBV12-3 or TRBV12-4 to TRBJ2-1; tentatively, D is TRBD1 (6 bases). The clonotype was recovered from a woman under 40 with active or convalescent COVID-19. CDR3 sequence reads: CASTRTDYNEQFF. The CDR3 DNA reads TGTGCCAGCACACGGACAGATTACAATGAGCAGTTCTTC.